Included here is one T cell receptor (beta chain) sequence, with context. CDR3 length: 11 residues. Germline lookup yields CDR1 SGHTA and CDR2 FQGNSA. Trimming took 5 bases from V and 13 from J, leaving 12 bases between them. TCRdb's copy holds only in-frame clones and misses some; the assay was immunoSEQ multiplex PCR. The sample includes around 56,000 clones, about 96% of them seen just once. The sample originates from a study of technical replicates of blood from several donors. The chain uses TRBV7-2 and TRBJ2-1; unclear D gene. Source material: PBMCs. This clonotype was sampled from a human donor in good health. Some clones in this sample may be carry-over from other donors' samples. CDR3 sequence reads: CASSITVLQFF. In DNA, the CDR3 is TGTGCCAGCAGCATCACAGTGCTTCAGTTCTTC. Using reference TRBV7-2 and TRBJ2-1 for the parts outside the CDR3, the full variable domain is GAGVSQSPSNKVTEKGKDVELRCDPISGHTALYWYRQSLGQGLEFLIYFQGNSAPDKSGLPSDRFSAERTGGSVSTLTIQRTQQEDSAVYLCASSITVLQFFGPGTRLTVL.